This T cell receptor (beta chain) came from a study of T cell changes during pregnancy in multiple sclerosis. The CDR3 extends over 14 amino acids. The germline CDR1 and CDR2 sequences are LNHDA and SQIVND (reference sequence). The germline V and J ends were trimmed by 3 bases and 6 bases, with 11 bases remaining between them. The repertoire was sequenced with immunoSEQ multiplex PCR; TCRdb's copy has only in-frame clones and lacks some. The sample has tens of thousands of clones, 88% seen once; the top ten hold about 0.58%. This clonotype was sampled from a female donor with multiple sclerosis, enrolled in a pregnancy study. The V gene is TRBV19, the J gene TRBJ2-2, with D perhaps matching TRBD2 (6 bases). The starting material was CD4+ T cells from peripheral blood mononuclear cells, obtained in the first trimester of pregnancy. This CDR3 reads CASSMGREAGELFF. The CDR3 DNA is TGTGCCAGTAGTATGGGTAGGGAGGCCGGGGAGCTGTTTTTT.